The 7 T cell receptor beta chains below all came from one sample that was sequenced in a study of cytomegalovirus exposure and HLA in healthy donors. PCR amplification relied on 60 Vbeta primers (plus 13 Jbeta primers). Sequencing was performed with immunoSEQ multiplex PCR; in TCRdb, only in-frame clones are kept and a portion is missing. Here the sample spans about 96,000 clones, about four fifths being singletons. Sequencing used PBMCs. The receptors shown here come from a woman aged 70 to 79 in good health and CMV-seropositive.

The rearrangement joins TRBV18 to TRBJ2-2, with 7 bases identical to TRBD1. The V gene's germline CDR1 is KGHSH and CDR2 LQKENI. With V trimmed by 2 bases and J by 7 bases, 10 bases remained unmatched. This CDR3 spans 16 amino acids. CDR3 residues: CASSPGKTGKDGELFF. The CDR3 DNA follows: TGTGCCAGCTCACCAGGGAAGACAGGGAAGGACGGGGAGCTGTTTTTT.

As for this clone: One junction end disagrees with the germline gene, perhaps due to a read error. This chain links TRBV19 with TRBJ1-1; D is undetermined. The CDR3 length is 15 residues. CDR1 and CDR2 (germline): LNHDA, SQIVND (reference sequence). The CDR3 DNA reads TGTGCCAGTAGTAAGGGCGGGAACATGAACGCTGAAGCTTTCTTT. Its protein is CASSKGGNMNAEAFF.

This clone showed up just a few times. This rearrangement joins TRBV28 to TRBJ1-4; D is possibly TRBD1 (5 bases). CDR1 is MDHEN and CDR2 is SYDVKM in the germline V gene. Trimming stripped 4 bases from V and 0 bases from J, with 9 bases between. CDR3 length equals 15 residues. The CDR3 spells CASSSTGATNEKLFF. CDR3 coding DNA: TGTGCCAGCAGTTCAACAGGAGCAACTAATGAAAAACTGTTTTTT. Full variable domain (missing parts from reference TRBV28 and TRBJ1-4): DVKVTQSSRYLVKRTGEKVFLECVQDMDHENMFWYRQDPGLGLRLIYFSYDVKMKEKGDIPEGYSVSREKKERFSLILESASTNQTSMYLCASSSTGATNEKLFFGSGTQLSVL.

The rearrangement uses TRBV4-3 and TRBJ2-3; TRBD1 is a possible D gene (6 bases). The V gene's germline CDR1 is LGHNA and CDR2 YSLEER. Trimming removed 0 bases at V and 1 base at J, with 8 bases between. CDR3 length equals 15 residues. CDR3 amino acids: CASSQEHRGTDTQYF. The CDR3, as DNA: TGCGCCAGCAGCCAAGAGCACAGGGGCACAGATACGCAGTATTTT.

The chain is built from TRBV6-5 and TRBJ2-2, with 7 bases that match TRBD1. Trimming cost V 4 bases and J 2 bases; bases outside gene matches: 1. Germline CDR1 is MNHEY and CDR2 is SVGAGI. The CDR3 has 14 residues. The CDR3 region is CASSSGGNTGELFF. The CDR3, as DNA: TGTGCCAGCAGTTCAGGGGGTAACACCGGGGAGCTGTTTTTT.

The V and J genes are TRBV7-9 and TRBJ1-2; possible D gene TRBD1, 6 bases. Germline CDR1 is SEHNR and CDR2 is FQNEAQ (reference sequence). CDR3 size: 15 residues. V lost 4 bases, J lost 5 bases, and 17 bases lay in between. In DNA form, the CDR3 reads TGTGCCAGCAGCTCAGGACAGCCGAGACTGTATGGCTACACCTTC. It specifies CASSSGQPRLYGYTF.

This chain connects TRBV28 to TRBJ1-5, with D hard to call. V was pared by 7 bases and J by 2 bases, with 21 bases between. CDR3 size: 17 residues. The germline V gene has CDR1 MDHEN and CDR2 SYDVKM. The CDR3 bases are TGTGCCAGCAAACCATACGATTGGGCGAATGGCAATCAGCCCCAGCATTTT. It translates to CASKPYDWANGNQPQHF.